The present T cell receptor (beta chain) was sequenced within a study of cytomegalovirus exposure and HLA in healthy donors. Overall study findings and caveats: Trimming of TCR beta V- and J-genes showed a link, identified in a later analysis, to a missense DCLRE1C variant. An analysis that came later showed most CMV-associated TCR beta chains appearing HLA-restricted.

Both 60 Vbeta primers and 13 Jbeta primers went into the PCR. In the original workflow: Later, 65 million to 85 million unique TCR beta chains were counted in an analysis, and roughly 11 million of them were shared. The table came from immunoSEQ multiplex PCR; TCRdb's copy has only in-frame clones and leaves some out. V and J calls and clone size follow that table, whereas D and trimming were derived from the DNA. The table includes around 230,000 clones, 75% to 80% detected once. About this clone itself: The antigen is not known.

CDR1 and CDR2 from the germline V gene are SGHVS and FNYEAQ. V dropped 3 bases and J dropped 3; count of bases not matched to a gene: 3. The CDR3 is 14 amino acids. The rearrangement links TRBV7-6 to TRBJ1-1; 8 bases are a match to TRBD1. The specimen was PBMCs. This sequence was found in a male donor in good health and CMV-seronegative. Here the CDR3 reads CASSLDREDTEAFF. The CDR3 DNA reads TGTGCCAGCAGCTTGGACAGGGAGGACACTGAAGCTTTCTTT.